One sample yielded the 13 T cell receptor beta chains listed below, sequenced in a study of T cell responses to AZD1222 COVID-19 vaccine. The data were produced by immunoSEQ multiplex PCR, yet TCRdb's version contains in-frame clones alone and is incomplete. The table shows 130,000 or so clones, with roughly 93% occurring only once. Sequenced here: peripheral blood, sampled on day 0 of AZD1222 vaccination. The receptors derive from an adult in good health.

The chain uses TRBV2 and TRBJ2-1; 10 bases match TRBD1. Germline V gene sequence: CDR1 SNHLY, CDR2 FYNNEI. V lost 9 bases and J lost 8; bases outside the gene matches: 7. This CDR3 has 13 residues. Here the CDR3 DNA reads TGTGCCAGGACCGGGACAGGGGACGATGAGCAGTTCTTC. Translating gives CARTGTGDDEQFF.

V usage is TRBV18 and J usage is TRBJ2-1; 9 positions agree with TRBD1. Germline loops: CDR1 KGHSH, CDR2 LQKENI. With V trimmed by 4 bases and J by 7 bases, 14 bases remained unmatched. The CDR3 extends over 17 amino acids. CDR3 sequence (DNA): TGTGCCAGCTCACTTTATACCGGGACAGGGACCCCAAATGAGCAGTTCTTC. Translated, it gives CASSLYTGTGTPNEQFF.

The chain combines TRBV7-9 with TRBJ2-1; TRBD2 might be the D (5 bases). The germline gives CDR1 SEHNR, CDR2 FQNEAQ (reference sequence). The CDR3 is 15 amino acids. V was shortened by 0 bases and J by 3 bases, with 9 bases between the two germline ends. The CDR3 protein is CASSLAGNYYNEQFF. The CDR3, as DNA: TGTGCCAGCAGCTTAGCCGGGAACTACTACAATGAGCAGTTCTTC.

V usage is TRBV5-1 and J usage is TRBJ2-1; D is unclear. Germline V gives CDR1 SGHRS, CDR2 YFSETQ. The V and J ends lost 0 bases and 6 bases respectively, with 10 bases between them. The CDR3 covers 14 residues. The CDR3 reads CASSLGWQANEQFF. CDR3 coding DNA: TGCGCCAGCAGCTTGGGATGGCAGGCCAATGAGCAGTTCTTC.

V usage is TRBV7-2 and J usage is TRBJ1-6; TRBD1 might be the D (5 bases). Germline-derived CDR1 and CDR2 are SGHTA and FQGNSA. Deletions cut 4 bases from V and 7 bases from J, with 17 bases between. This CDR3 has 16 amino acids. The CDR3 DNA is TGTGCCAGCAGCTCCCGAGGGGCGCAGACAAATTCACCCCTCCACTTT. The encoded protein is CASSSRGAQTNSPLHF.

The gene calls are TRBV23-1 and TRBJ2-1; no reliable D call. TRBV23-1 has ORF status, its function being uncertain. With 8 bases removed from V and 1 base from J, the gap between germline ends came to 15 bases. The CDR3 runs 15 residues. CDR3 sequence reads: CASRNDRWSYNEQFF. The CDR3 coding sequence is TGCGCCAGCCGAAACGATAGGTGGTCCTACAATGAGCAGTTCTTC.

The chain uses TRBV7-8 and TRBJ2-2; 7 nucleotides align to TRBD1. V trimming: 0 bases; J trimming: 2 bases; junction bases outside the gene matches: 3. This CDR3 spans 16 amino acids. Per the germline V gene, CDR1 is SGHVS and CDR2 is FQNEAQ. This CDR3 reads CASSLADRRNTGELFF. In nucleotides, the CDR3 is TGTGCCAGCAGCTTAGCGGACAGGAGAAACACCGGGGAGCTGTTTTTT.

The gene calls are TRBV6-6 and TRBJ1-5; D possibly corresponds to TRBD1 (5 bases). CDR3 length equals 13 residues. V was trimmed by 5 bases and J by 5 bases, leaving 10 bases between them. Germline V CDR1 and CDR2: MNHNY, SVGAGI (reference sequence). The CDR3 loop is CASSPGTHQPQHF. In DNA, the CDR3 is TGTGCCAGCAGTCCCGGGACGCATCAGCCCCAGCATTTT.

The chain links TRBV19 to TRBJ2-2; D call uncertain. The CDR3 has 14 residues. The germline V gene has CDR1 LNHDA and CDR2 SQIVND (reference sequence). The V end lost 4 bases, the J end lost 0 bases, and 6 bases lay between the germline ends. CDR3 region: CASSTGPNTGELFF. Written as DNA, the CDR3 is TGTGCCAGTAGTACCGGACCGAACACCGGGGAGCTGTTTTTT.

The V gene is TRBV10-3, the J gene TRBJ1-2; no clear D. Germline loops: CDR1 ENHRY, CDR2 SYGVKD. Trimming stripped 0 bases from V and 1 base from J, with 6 bases between. CDR3 size: 14 residues. The CDR3 coding sequence is TGTGCCATCAGTGAGTCAGACTTTAACTATGGCTACACCTTC. As protein: CAISESDFNYGYTF.

This chain joins TRBV19 and TRBJ1-4; D call uncertain. The V gene's germline CDR1 is LNHDA and CDR2 SQIVND (reference sequence). Trimming cost V 3 bases and J 3 bases, with 11 bases left between them. This CDR3 is 15 amino acids long. CDR3 amino acids: CASSMFAGANEKLFF. As DNA, the CDR3 is TGTGCCAGTAGTATGTTTGCTGGGGCTAATGAAAAACTGTTTTTT.

The chain uses TRBV7-3 and TRBJ2-6; the match to TRBD2 covers 8 bases. The CDR3 runs to 14 residues. Germline V gene sequence: CDR1 SGHTA, CDR2 FQGTGA. The junction had 4 bases not matched to a gene; V was cut back by 10 bases and J by 2 bases. This CDR3 is CATGGGPGANVLTF. In DNA form, the CDR3 reads TGTGCCACCGGGGGGGGCCCTGGGGCCAACGTCCTGACTTTC.

The chain is built from TRBV5-1 and TRBJ1-5, with unresolved D. Germline lookup yields CDR1 SGHRS and CDR2 YFSETQ. This CDR3 contains 15 residues. V was trimmed by 0 bases and J by 0 bases, leaving 7 bases between them. The CDR3 reads CASSLEGYSNQPQHF. The CDR3, as DNA: TGCGCCAGCAGCTTGGAGGGTTATAGCAATCAGCCCCAGCATTTT. The full variable domain, its missing parts supplied by reference TRBV5-1 and TRBJ1-5, is KAGVTQTPRYLIKTRGQQVTLSCSPISGHRSVSWYQQTPGQGLQFLFEYFSETQRNKGNFPGRFSGRQFSNSRSEMNVSTLELGDSALYLCASSLEGYSNQPQHFGDGTRLSIL.